Listed below are T cell receptor beta chains from one sample, sequenced in a study of blood T cell repertoires in COVID-19. Sequencing used immunoSEQ multiplex PCR; TCRdb keeps in-frame clones, though not all of them. The table includes 150,000 to 200,000 clones, roughly 80% detected once. Material: PBMCs or T cells enriched from blood (not recorded which). The source is a man between 60 and 75 years old who had been exposed to COVID-19. The CDR3 runs from the conserved cysteine through the conserved F or W. Fields, in order: clone size, V gene, D gene, CDR3 length, J gene, CDR3 protein, CDR3 DNA. The D gene is left open where the match is weak. The listing skips clone size in some rows; elsewhere it reads once, few, many or a size class.

few	TRBV5-5	TRBD2	15	TRBJ2-7	CASSLSGLRPYEQYF	TGTGCCAGCAGCTTGTCGGGACTACGTCCCTACGAGCAGTACTTC
-	TRBV9	-	14	TRBJ2-1	CASSVGVGWETEFF	TGTGCCAGCAGCGTAGGTGTAGGGTGGGAGACGGAGTTCTTC
-	TRBV11-3	-	14	TRBJ2-3	CASSSQGSTDTQYF	TGTGCCAGCAGCTCACAGGGAAGCACAGATACGCAGTATTTT
-	TRBV27	-	14	TRBJ1-2	CASSNLERSYGYTF	TGTGCCAGCTCAAACCTTGAGCGGAGCTATGGCTACACCTTC
-	TRBV19	-	13	TRBJ1-1	CASSTYRSTEAFF	TGTGCCAGTAGTACATACAGGAGCACTGAAGCTTTCTTT
-	TRBV20-1	-	8	TRBJ2-5	CSPTAQYF	TGCAGTCCCACGGCCCAGTACTTC
-	TRBV4-1	-	17	TRBJ2-1	CASSPDLGGAQTNEQFF	TGCGCCAGCAGCCCAGACCTGGGTGGGGCCCAGACCAATGAGCAGTTCTTC
once	TRBV19	-	14	TRBJ2-1	CASRVPGAGHEQFF	TGTGCCAGTAGAGTCCCGGGAGCGGGTCATGAGCAGTTCTTC
-	TRBV27	TRBD1	15	TRBJ1-2	CASSPRWTGGYGYTF	TGTGCCAGCAGTCCCCGGTGGACAGGGGGCTATGGCTACACCTTC
-	TRBV2	TRBD1	16	TRBJ1-5	CASSVQGKRSNQPQHF	TGTGCCAGCAGCGTACAGGGGAAAAGGAGCAATCAGCCCCAGCATTTT
few	TRBV24-1	-	16	TRBJ2-3	CATSDLRFAGTDTQYF	TGTGCCACCAGTGATTTGAGGTTTGCGGGTACAGATACGCAGTATTTT
-	TRBV7-2	TRBD1	13	TRBJ2-7	CASSFGTGYEQYF	TGTGCCAGCAGCTTTGGGACAGGTTACGAGCAGTACTTC
-	TRBV5-1	TRBD1	15	TRBJ2-3	CASSPLGTATDTQYF	TGCGCCAGCAGCCCGTTAGGGACAGCCACAGATACGCAGTATTTT
-	TRBV5-6	TRBD2	14	TRBJ2-7	CASSPSGSGYEQYF	TGTGCCAGCAGCCCTAGCGGGAGCGGTTACGAGCAGTACTTC
-	TRBV3-1/TRBV3-2	TRBD2	16	TRBJ2-7	CASSRTSGGSSYEQYF	TGTGCCAGCAGCCGCACTAGCGGGGGGAGCTCCTACGAGCAGTACTTC
-	TRBV7-8	TRBD2	15	TRBJ2-1	CASSSRTSGIYEQFF	TGTGCCAGCAGCTCGAGGACTAGCGGGATCTATGAGCAGTTCTTC
-	TRBV6-5	-	14	TRBJ1-6	CASSPDSYNSPLHF	TGTGCCAGCAGTCCGGACAGTTATAATTCACCCCTCCACTTT
-	TRBV7-3	TRBD1	15	TRBJ1-2	CASSLMGRGDYGYTF	TGTGCCAGCAGCTTAATGGGCAGGGGGGACTATGGCTACACCTTC
-	TRBV7-9	TRBD1	17	TRBJ1-2	CASSSPRGQGFNYGYTF	TGTGCCAGCAGCTCACCACGGGGACAGGGTTTTAACTATGGCTACACCTTC
-	TRBV5-5	TRBD1	16	TRBJ1-1	CASSQIGQGKRTEAFF	TGTGCCAGCAGCCAAATCGGACAGGGAAAGAGGACTGAAGCTTTCTTT
once	TRBV6-2/TRBV6-3	-	14	TRBJ1-5	CASSYSRQLQPQHF	TGTGCCAGCAGTTACTCTAGACAGTTGCAGCCCCAGCATTTT
-	TRBV15	-	17	TRBJ1-1	CATSRVRPQGMGTEAFF	TGTGCCACCAGCAGAGTACGGCCCCAGGGTATGGGCACTGAAGCTTTCTTT
-	TRBV28	-	11	TRBJ1-5	CASGPWQPQHF	TGTGCCAGCGGGCCATGGCAGCCCCAGCATTTT
-	TRBV5-5	-	16	TRBJ1-4	CASSPEDRTTNEKLFF	TGTGCCAGCAGCCCCGAAGACAGGACAACTAATGAAAAACTGTTTTTT
-	TRBV6-4	-	15	TRBJ2-7	CASSGAGDSPYEQYF	TGTGCCAGCAGTGGAGCGGGCGACTCTCCCTACGAGCAGTACTTC
-	TRBV4-2	TRBD1	16	TRBJ2-1	CASSQVDRGSYNEQFF	TGTGCCAGCAGCCAAGTTGACAGGGGTTCCTACAATGAGCAGTTCTTC
-	TRBV7-2	TRBD1	16	TRBJ1-6	CASSLLDRGHDSPLHF	TGTGCCAGCAGCCTCCTGGACAGGGGGCATGATTCACCCCTCCACTTT
-	TRBV30	-	15	TRBJ1-5	CAWSTRTVYNQPQHF	TGTGCCTGGAGTACTCGGACAGTTTACAATCAGCCCCAGCATTTT
-	TRBV7-2	TRBD1	15	TRBJ1-4	CASSLGGQGNEKLFF	TGTGCCAGCAGCTTAGGAGGACAGGGGAATGAAAAACTGTTTTTT
-	TRBV6-5	TRBD1	14	TRBJ1-2	CASSYRTGDYGYTF	TGTGCCAGCAGTTACCGGACAGGGGACTATGGCTACACCTTC
-	TRBV5-6	TRBD1	15	TRBJ2-5	CASSLRTGGGKTQYF	TGTGCCAGCAGCTTGAGGACAGGGGGAGGAAAGACCCAGTACTTC
-	TRBV7-9	TRBD1	14	TRBJ1-5	CASSTGQGNQPQHF	TGTGCCAGCAGCACAGGACAGGGCAATCAGCCCCAGCATTTT
-	TRBV18	TRBD2	19	TRBJ2-2	CASSPLPASGRSNTGELFF	TGTGCCAGCTCACCGCTACCTGCGAGCGGGAGATCGAACACCGGGGAGCTGTTTTTT
few	TRBV4-3	-	13	TRBJ2-2	CASSQINTGELFF	TGCGCCAGCAGCCAAATAAACACCGGGGAGCTGTTTTTT
-	TRBV11-2	TRBD2	17	TRBJ2-3	CASSSTGAGGITDTQYF	TGTGCCAGCAGTTCAACTGGAGCGGGAGGGATCACAGATACGCAGTATTTT
-	TRBV5-1	-	13	TRBJ2-7	CASSSLGGNEQYF	TGCGCCAGCAGCTCCCTGGGGGGAAACGAGCAGTACTTC
-	TRBV6-2/TRBV6-3	-	12	TRBJ2-7	CASSYSTYEQYF	TGTGCCAGCAGTTACTCTACCTACGAGCAGTACTTC
-	TRBV6-6	-	12	TRBJ2-3	CVARGFTDTQYF	TGTGTCGCTCGAGGGTTTACAGATACGCAGTATTTT
-	TRBV7-3	TRBD2	15	TRBJ2-3	CASSLTSGSWDTQYF	TGTGCCAGCAGTTTAACTAGCGGGAGTTGGGATACGCAGTATTTT
-	TRBV19	TRBD2	16	TRBJ2-1	CASSIDPSGRAREQFF	TGTGCCAGTAGTATAGATCCCAGCGGGAGGGCCCGGGAGCAGTTCTTC
-	TRBV24-1	-	15	TRBJ2-3	CATSDRQESTDTQYF	TGTGCCACCAGTGACCGACAGGAGTCCACAGATACGCAGTATTTT
-	TRBV6-5	TRBD1	14	TRBJ2-7	CASRPGQGGHEQYF	TGTGCCAGCCGACCGGGACAGGGGGGCCACGAGCAGTACTTC
-	TRBV27	-	15	TRBJ2-2	CASSLSGLTTGELFF	TGTGCCAGCAGTTTATCGGGACTTACAACCGGGGAGCTGTTTTTT
-	TRBV19	-	14	TRBJ1-1	CASSKFSRNTEAFF	TGTGCCAGTAGTAAATTTTCCAGGAACACTGAAGCTTTCTTT
few	TRBV2	-	11	TRBJ1-1	CATAGATEAFF	TGTGCCACGGCGGGGGCCACTGAAGCTTTCTTT
-	TRBV12-3/TRBV12-4	-	12	TRBJ2-2	CASSPGTGELFF	TGTGCCAGCAGTCCAGGGACCGGGGAGCTGTTTTTT
-	TRBV5-6	-	16	TRBJ2-3	CASSNLLQARTDTQYF	TGTGCCAGCAGCAATCTCCTACAGGCTCGCACAGATACGCAGTATTTT
few	TRBV7-3	-	13	TRBJ1-2	CASSLTQGNGYTF	TGTGCCAGCAGCTTAACACAGGGCAATGGCTACACCTTC
few	TRBV18	TRBD1	14	TRBJ1-5	CASSPGTGPEPQHF	TGTGCCAGCTCGCCAGGGACAGGCCCCGAGCCCCAGCATTTT
-	TRBV4-1	TRBD1	16	TRBJ1-2	CASSPLCPRGPDGYTF	TGCGCCAGCAGCCCCCTTTGTCCCAGGGGGCCAGATGGCTACACCTTC
-	TRBV24-1	-	14	TRBJ2-2	CATSDPGGTGELFF	TGTGCCACCAGTGACCCAGGCGGGACCGGGGAGCTGTTTTTT
few	TRBV7-9	TRBD1	18	TRBJ2-3	CASSLRSFRDRPRDTQYF	TGTGCCAGCAGCTTACGGTCTTTTAGGGACAGGCCCAGGGATACGCAGTATTTT
once	TRBV7-3	TRBD2	17	TRBJ2-2	CASSHKLAGGPIGELFF	TGTGCCAGCAGCCACAAACTAGCGGGAGGGCCGATCGGGGAGCTGTTTTTT
-	TRBV6-5	-	13	TRBJ1-2	CASSYWAGEGYTF	TGTGCCAGCAGTTATTGGGCAGGGGAAGGCTACACCTTC
-	TRBV3-1/TRBV3-2	-	14	TRBJ1-2	CASSQDRGSYGYTF	TGTGCCAGCAGCCAAGATAGGGGGTCCTATGGCTACACCTTC